A selection of T cell receptor beta chains follows, all from one sample in a study of blood T cells in healthy people across ages. TCRdb independently ran MiXCR on the 5' RACE reads; one entry per CDR3 protein. Seen here are 850,000 to 1,300,000 distinct CDR3 sequences, 40% to 50% observed once, and the top ten hold approximately 19%. The sample comprised blood. The receptor source for this set is a woman aged 60 to 75 in good health. CDR3s include the opening cysteine and the closing phenylalanine or tryptophan. Each record gives: D gene, clone size, V gene, J gene, CDR3 protein, CDR3 DNA. A D gene is named only where the DNA matches it firmly. Size values are once, few and many counts, or a class for expanded clones, and some rows have none.

D gene: .; clone size: few; V gene: TRBV20-1; J gene: TRBJ2-1; CDR3 protein: CSASMGAGSYNEQFF; CDR3 DNA: TGCAGTGCTAGTATGGGAGCCGGCTCCTACAATGAGCAGTTCTTC
D gene: TRBD2; clone size: .; V gene: TRBV12-3/TRBV12-4; J gene: TRBJ2-3; CDR3 protein: CASSSGTSGEGTDTQYF; CDR3 DNA: TGTGCCAGCAGTTCCGGGACTAGCGGGGAGGGAACAGATACGCAGTATTTT
D gene: .; clone size: many; V gene: TRBV27; J gene: TRBJ2-5; CDR3 protein: CASSFGGGRETQYF; CDR3 DNA: TGTGCCAGCAGTTTCGGGGGAGGACGAGAGACCCAGTACTTC
D gene: .; clone size: once; V gene: TRBV7-2; J gene: TRBJ2-1; CDR3 protein: CASSSERVEEQFF; CDR3 DNA: TGTGCCAGCAGCTCTGAGAGGGTCGAAGAGCAGTTCTTC
D gene: .; clone size: few; V gene: TRBV6-1; J gene: TRBJ2-6; CDR3 protein: CASRLRPNRDVRSGANVLTF; CDR3 DNA: TGTGCCAGCAGGCTCCGCCCAAACCGGGACGTAAGGTCTGGGGCCAACGTCCTGACTTTC
D gene: .; clone size: .; V gene: TRBV20-1; J gene: TRBJ2-7; CDR3 protein: CSARDGAGRAYEQYF; CDR3 DNA: TGCAGTGCTAGAGATGGGGCGGGAAGGGCCTACGAGCAGTACTTC
D gene: TRBD1; clone size: .; V gene: TRBV20-1; J gene: TRBJ2-5; CDR3 protein: CSARDADRGQETQYF; CDR3 DNA: TGCAGTGCTAGAGACGCTGACAGGGGCCAAGAGACCCAGTACTTC
D gene: .; clone size: .; V gene: TRBV29-1; J gene: TRBJ2-6; CDR3 protein: CSVWKSSGANVLTF; CDR3 DNA: TGCAGCGTTTGGAAATCATCTGGGGCCAACGTCCTGACTTTC
D gene: .; clone size: .; V gene: TRBV9; J gene: TRBJ1-1; CDR3 protein: CASSVGSGNTEAFF; CDR3 DNA: TGTGCCAGCAGCGTAGGCTCGGGGAACACTGAAGCTTTCTTT
D gene: TRBD2; clone size: many; V gene: TRBV20-1; J gene: TRBJ2-1; CDR3 protein: CSARDRTSGSRVEQFF; CDR3 DNA: TGCAGTGCTAGAGATCGGACTAGCGGGAGTCGTGTTGAGCAGTTCTTC
D gene: TRBD2; clone size: .; V gene: TRBV3-1; J gene: TRBJ2-1; CDR3 protein: CASSLGVGRDEQFF; CDR3 DNA: TGTGCCAGCAGTCTCGGGGTAGGGAGGGATGAGCAGTTCTTC
D gene: .; clone size: few; V gene: TRBV27; J gene: TRBJ2-1; CDR3 protein: CASRNSPSASSYNEQFF; CDR3 DNA: TGTGCCAGCAGGAATTCCCCTAGCGCCAGCTCCTACAATGAGCAGTTCTTC
D gene: TRBD2; clone size: once; V gene: TRBV4-1; J gene: TRBJ2-5; CDR3 protein: CTSSQDAGGKTRYF; CDR3 DNA: TGCACCAGCAGCCAAGATGCGGGGGGAAAGACCCGGTACTTC
D gene: TRBD1; clone size: once; V gene: TRBV27; J gene: TRBJ1-6; CDR3 protein: CASKIRGQGTYNSPLHF; CDR3 DNA: TGTGCCAGCAAAATTAGGGGACAGGGAACCTATAATTCACCCCTCCACTTT
D gene: TRBD1; clone size: few; V gene: TRBV2; J gene: TRBJ2-3; CDR3 protein: CASSQQGLHGTQYF; CDR3 DNA: TGTGCCAGCAGTCAACAGGGGCTACATGGTACGCAGTATTTT
D gene: .; clone size: few; V gene: TRBV28; J gene: TRBJ2-5; CDR3 protein: CASSLSGRWETQYF; CDR3 DNA: TGTGCCAGCAGTTTATCGGGACGGTGGGAGACCCAGTACTTC
D gene: .; clone size: .; V gene: TRBV20-1; J gene: TRBJ2-7; CDR3 protein: CSASPSQGSYEQYF; CDR3 DNA: TGCAGTGCTAGTCCTAGTCAGGGGTCCTACGAGCAGTACTTC
D gene: TRBD2; clone size: few; V gene: TRBV5-1; J gene: TRBJ2-7; CDR3 protein: CASSLPAGAGTYEQYF; CDR3 DNA: TGCGCCAGCAGCTTGCCGGCGGGAGCGGGGACTTACGAGCAGTACTTC
D gene: .; clone size: .; V gene: TRBV5-1; J gene: TRBJ2-3; CDR3 protein: CASSPNRVSTDTQYF; CDR3 DNA: TGCGCCAGCAGCCCTAATAGAGTCAGCACAGATACGCAGTATTTT
D gene: .; clone size: .; V gene: TRBV5-1; J gene: TRBJ2-1; CDR3 protein: CASSKRADPGTGQDEQFF; CDR3 DNA: TGCGCCAGCAGCAAGAGGGCGGACCCAGGGACGGGTCAGGATGAGCAGTTCTTC
D gene: .; clone size: .; V gene: TRBV29-1; J gene: TRBJ2-5; CDR3 protein: CSVWPQIQVQETQYF; CDR3 DNA: TGCAGCGTTTGGCCCCAAATACAGGTCCAAGAGACCCAGTACTTC
D gene: TRBD2; clone size: many; V gene: TRBV7-2; J gene: TRBJ2-7; CDR3 protein: CASSLGGLSYEQYF; CDR3 DNA: TGTGCCAGCAGTTTGGGAGGGCTTTCCTACGAGCAGTACTTC
D gene: TRBD1; clone size: many; V gene: TRBV5-1; J gene: TRBJ2-1; CDR3 protein: CASSGQGREQFF; CDR3 DNA: TGCGCCAGCAGCGGACAGGGGCGTGAGCAGTTCTTC